Following are 31 T cell receptor beta chains from one sample sequenced in a study of T cell responses to AZD1222 COVID-19 vaccine. Method: immunoSEQ multiplex PCR; TCRdb's copy keeps in-frame clones and lacks some. This table has 200,000 or so clones, around 90% appearing once. Sample: peripheral blood, taken on day 0 of AZD1222 vaccination. These receptors all come from an adult in good health.

This clone was picked up one time. This chain links TRBV2 with TRBJ1-1, with TRBD1 identical over 9 bases. J gave up 4 bases and V 6 bases, and 6 bases lay outside the gene matches. This CDR3 is built from 14 residues. CDR1 is SNHLY, CDR2 FYNNEI, per germline. Here the CDR3 reads CASRKGQGVTEAFF. In DNA form, the CDR3 reads TGTGCCAGCAGGAAGGGACAGGGTGTCACTGAAGCTTTCTTT.

The chain is built from TRBV10-3 and TRBJ1-1, with TRBD1 as a possible D gene (5 bases). The CDR3 consists of 15 residues. V lost 7 bases, J lost 0 bases, and 15 bases lay in between. The germline V gene encodes CDR1 ENHRY and CDR2 SYGVKD. In DNA form, the CDR3 reads TGTGCCATCACCTCCGACAGAACGATGAACACTGAAGCTTTCTTT. Translation: CAITSDRTMNTEAFF.

About this clone: A read error may account for a junction end that differs from germline. The chain couples TRBV12-5 to TRBJ1-1; 10 nucleotides line up with TRBD1. The CDR3 has 14 amino acids. CDR1 and CDR2 from the germline V gene are LGHNT and FRNRAP. The CDR3 sequence: CASGLNPDRGSAFF. CDR3 DNA sequence: TGTGCCAGTGGTTTGAATCCGGACAGGGGGTCGGCTTTCTTT.

This chain links TRBV5-1 with TRBJ2-7; D may match TRBD1 or TRBD2 (5 bases each). The CDR3 runs to 13 residues. With 3 bases removed from V and 5 bases from J, the gap between germline ends came to 12 bases. CDR1 is SGHRS, CDR2 YFSETQ, per germline. The CDR3 coding sequence is TGCGCCAGCAGCTCTGGGGTGGGGGACGAGCAGTACTTC. Residues: CASSSGVGDEQYF.

This rearrangement joins TRBV4-1 to TRBJ2-7; 10 nucleotides align to TRBD2. CDR3 length: 15 amino acids. Germline values: CDR1 MGHRA, CDR2 YSYEKL. V lost 3 bases, J lost 3 bases, and 5 bases stayed unmatched. The CDR3 here is CASSQLAGDLYEQYF. The CDR3 DNA reads TGCGCCAGCAGCCAGCTAGCGGGGGATCTCTACGAGCAGTACTTC.

The V call is TRBV9, the J call TRBJ1-1; D unclear. Germline V lookup: CDR1 SGDLS, CDR2 YYNGEE. The CDR3 length is 15 residues. The V end lost 4 bases, the J end lost 3 bases, and 16 bases lay between the germline ends. CDR3 nucleotides: TGTGCCAGCAGCCCCGGTGGAGGGAGGTACACTGAAGCTTTCTTT. Translation: CASSPGGGRYTEAFF.

This chain uses TRBV29-1 with TRBJ2-7; 8 bases align to TRBD1. Trimming at V came to 7 bases and at J to 1 base, leaving 6 bases not matched to a gene. The CDR3 runs 13 residues. Germline V gives CDR1 SQVTM, CDR2 ANQGSEA. For the CDR3, the DNA is TGCAGCGCCCGACAGGGGCCTTCCTACGAGCAGTACTTC. This codes for CSARQGPSYEQYF.

The chain employs TRBV3-1 (or the pseudogene TRBV3-2) and TRBJ1-1, with 8 bases matching TRBD1. Per germline, CDR1 LGHDT and CDR2 YNNKEL (reference sequence). After removal of 1 base from V and 3 bases from J, the junction contained 4 bases not matched to a gene. This CDR3 spans 15 amino acids. In DNA form, the CDR3 reads TGTGCCAGCAGCCAAGGGTTGGACAGGGACACTGAAGCTTTCTTT. It encodes CASSQGLDRDTEAFF.

The rearrangement links TRBV28 to TRBJ1-1, with D possibly being TRBD1 (6 bases). V lost 2 bases and J lost 0, with 13 bases in between. The CDR3 is 16 amino acids. Germline V gives CDR1 MDHEN, CDR2 SYDVKM. In DNA form, the CDR3 reads TGTGCCAGCAGTTTAACAGGGCCTCCTATGAACACTGAAGCTTTCTTT. Its translation: CASSLTGPPMNTEAFF. The entire variable domain, with the rest obtained from reference TRBV28 and TRBJ1-1, is as follows: DVKVTQSSRYLVKRTGEKVFLECVQDMDHENMFWYRQDPGLGLRLIYFSYDVKMKEKGDIPEGYSVSREKKERFSLILESASTNQTSMYLCASSLTGPPMNTEAFFGQGTRLTVV.

The rearrangement uses TRBV5-1 and TRBJ2-7; 9 bases align to TRBD1. The CDR3 extends over 16 amino acids. Germline CDR1 is SGHRS and CDR2 is YFSETQ. J lost 4 bases, V lost 0 bases, and 8 bases had no gene match. The DNA of the CDR3 is TGCGCCAGCAGCTTGGAACCCCCGGGACAGGGTTACGAGCAGTACTTC. Translating it yields CASSLEPPGQGYEQYF.

The V call is TRBV9, the J call TRBJ1-1; D is unresolved. V was trimmed by 4 bases and J by 5 bases, leaving 9 bases between them. CDR1 is SGDLS and CDR2 is YYNGEE in the germline V gene. CDR3 size: 12 residues. CDR3 nucleotides: TGTGCCAGCAGCACCCCTTCAACTGAAGCTTTCTTT. Its protein is CASSTPSTEAFF. The entire variable domain, with the rest obtained from reference TRBV9 and TRBJ1-1, is as follows: DSGVTQTPKHLITATGQRVTLRCSPRSGDLSVYWYQQSLDQGLQFLIQYYNGEERAKGNILERFSAQQFPDLHSELNLSSLELGDSALYFCASSTPSTEAFFGQGTRLTVV.

The CDR3 sequence: CASSGSGGAGETQYF. Written as DNA, the CDR3 is TGTGCCAGCAGCGGTAGCGGGGGGGCCGGAGAGACCCAGTACTTC. The chain links TRBV7-2 to TRBJ2-5, with TRBD2 matching over 11 bases. Trimming cost V 5 bases and J 4 bases; bases outside gene matches: 6. The CDR3 is 15 amino acids. In germline, CDR1 is SGHTA, CDR2 FQGNSA.

This chain uses TRBV19 with TRBJ1-2, with D possibly being TRBD1 (5 bases). The CDR3 contains 14 residues. Germline CDR1 LNHDA, CDR2 SQIVND (reference sequence). Trimming shortened V by 3 bases and J by 3 bases, and 11 bases separated the two germline ends. CDR3 sequence: CASSILPQDYGYTF. CDR3 sequence (DNA): TGTGCCAGTAGTATTTTACCACAGGACTATGGCTACACCTTC.

The chain couples TRBV6-2 or TRBV6-3 to TRBJ2-7; unclear D gene. CDR3 length: 11 residues. The V gene's germline CDR1 is MNHEY and CDR2 SVGEGT. V was clipped by 2 bases and J by 6 bases, with 5 bases between them. In DNA form, the CDR3 reads TGTGCCAGCAGTTACGATTTCGAGCAGTACTTC. Protein: CASSYDFEQYF.

This chain connects TRBV10-3 to TRBJ1-5, with a tentative D call TRBD1 (5 bases). The CDR3 spans 20 residues. Germline CDR1 reads ENHRY; CDR2 reads SYGVKD. The germline V and J ends were trimmed by 0 bases and 5 bases, with 26 bases remaining between them. The DNA of the CDR3 is TGTGCCATCAGTGAGTCGATTGTAGGGACGGTAACCCCCGGAGATCAGCCCCAGCATTTT. It encodes CAISESIVGTVTPGDQPQHF.

This clone was detected once. V and J are TRBV2 and TRBJ2-7; 7 nucleotides match TRBD1. From germline, CDR1 is SNHLY and CDR2 FYNNEI. V shed 8 bases, J shed 0 bases, and the junction held 7 bases outside the gene matches. The CDR3 is 14 amino acids. In DNA form, the CDR3 reads TGTGCCAGCGTGTTAGGGACAGTCTCCTACGAGCAGTACTTC. Its protein product is CASVLGTVSYEQYF.

The genes are TRBV2 and TRBJ2-7; no definite D call. Germline CDR1 and CDR2: SNHLY and FYNNEI. V was pared by 1 base and J by 1 base, with 8 bases between. The length of the CDR3 is 14 residues. The chain's CDR3 is CASSEEGLSYEQYF. The CDR3 DNA follows: TGTGCCAGCAGTGAAGAGGGCTTGTCCTACGAGCAGTACTTC.

The rearrangement joins TRBV5-1 to TRBJ1-1, with D hard to call. The V end lost 0 bases, the J end lost 1 base, and 10 bases lay between the germline ends. The CDR3 spans 15 residues. CDR1 and CDR2 from the germline V gene are SGHRS and YFSETQ. CDR3 sequence: CASSLVWKGNTEAFF. For the CDR3, the DNA is TGCGCCAGCAGCTTGGTTTGGAAAGGGAACACTGAAGCTTTCTTT.

This rearrangement joins TRBV18 to TRBJ2-2; D is uncertain. Germline assignment: CDR1 KGHSH and CDR2 LQKENI. The CDR3 loop spans 15 amino acids. The V end was cut by 6 bases, the J end by 4 bases, with 15 bases between. The CDR3 sequence is CASSPPVKGTGELFF. For the CDR3, the DNA is TGTGCCAGCTCGCCCCCAGTTAAGGGCACCGGGGAGCTGTTTTTT.

The CDR3 sequence is CASSPGVGEVEQYF. The DNA for the CDR3 is TGTGCCAGCAGCCCGGGAGTGGGGGAGGTCGAGCAGTACTTC. V and J are TRBV11-2 and TRBJ2-7; D possibly corresponds to TRBD2 (6 bases). Trimming stripped 5 bases from V and 6 bases from J, with 17 bases between. Germline lookup yields CDR1 SGHAT and CDR2 FQNNGV. The CDR3 length is 14 residues.

In this sample, this clone turned up a few times. This chain uses TRBV6-5 with TRBJ2-5; D perhaps matches TRBD1 (5 bases). The V end lost 0 bases, the J end lost 4 bases, and 9 bases lay between the germline ends. The CDR3 is 14 amino acids. Per germline, CDR1 MNHEY and CDR2 SVGAGI. The CDR3, as DNA: TGTGCCAGCAGTTACTCGTCAGGGTCAGAGACCCAGTACTTC. Translating gives CASSYSSGSETQYF.

The J gene is TRBJ2-7, the V gene TRBV11-3; D is uncertain. Germline V gene sequence: CDR1 SGHNT, CDR2 YENEEA. The V and J ends lost 4 bases and 7 bases respectively, with 11 bases between them. The length of the CDR3 is 12 residues. CDR3 DNA: TGTGCCAGCAGCTCCCAAGCTGGGGAGCAGTACTTC. It translates to CASSSQAGEQYF. Together with reference TRBV11-3 and TRBJ2-7, the CDR3 gives the full variable domain: EAGVVQSPRYKIIEKKQPVAFWCNPISGHNTLYWYLQNLGQGPELLIRYENEEAVDDSQLPKDRFSAERLKGVDSTLKIQPAELGDSAVYLCASSSQAGEQYFGPGTRLTVT.

A single count supports this clone. The chain employs TRBV3-1 (or the pseudogene TRBV3-2) and TRBJ2-3; 7 positions match TRBD2. The germline V gene encodes CDR1 LGHDT and CDR2 YNNKEL (reference sequence). J was trimmed by 0 bases and V by 1 base; bases with no gene match: 1. This CDR3 is built from 15 residues. The chain's CDR3 is CASSQAAGSTDTQYF. The CDR3 bases are TGTGCCAGCAGCCAAGCAGCGGGGAGCACAGATACGCAGTATTTT.

This clone was seen a single time. V and J are TRBV9 and TRBJ2-7; 8 bases align to TRBD1. V dropped 2 bases and J dropped 3; count of bases not matched to a gene: 10. The CDR3 loop spans 16 amino acids. CDR1 is SGDLS and CDR2 is YYNGEE in the germline V gene. The CDR3 coding sequence is TGTGCCAGCAGCGTGGGCCTTGGACAGGGCGACTACGAGCAGTACTTC. Protein product: CASSVGLGQGDYEQYF.

This rearrangement joins TRBV18 to TRBJ2-2, with D perhaps TRBD2 (6 bases). Germline V gene data show CDR1 as KGHSH and CDR2 as LQKENI. The CDR3 is 15 amino acids. Trimming removed 6 bases at V and 4 bases at J, with 15 bases between. The CDR3 sequence: CASSPWEAPTGELFF. Written as DNA, the CDR3 is TGTGCCAGCTCCCCGTGGGAGGCCCCCACCGGGGAGCTGTTTTTT.

The chain combines TRBV30 with TRBJ1-6; possible D gene TRBD1, 5 bases. The germline V gene encodes CDR1 GTSNPN and CDR2 SVGIG (reference sequence). V was clipped by 4 bases and J by 7 bases, with 14 bases between them. There are 14 residues in the CDR3. CDR3 region: CAWTAGRRNSPLHF. The DNA of the CDR3 is TGTGCCTGGACCGCGGGACGGAGAAATTCACCCCTCCACTTT. Supplemented by reference TRBV30 and TRBJ1-6, the full variable domain reads SQTIHQWPATLVQPVGSPLSLECTVEGTSNPNLYWYRQAAGRGLQLLFYSVGIGQISSEVPQNLSASRPQDRQFILSSKKLLLSDSGFYLCAWTAGRRNSPLHFGNGTRLTVT.

The gene calls are TRBV19 and TRBJ2-2; D is unresolved. Germline V gives CDR1 LNHDA, CDR2 SQIVND (reference sequence). Trimming removed 3 bases at V and 5 bases at J, with 13 bases between. The CDR3 spans 15 residues. In nucleotides, the CDR3 is TGTGCCAGTAGTATTAACGTTCTCCCTACCGGGGAGCTGTTTTTT. It is translated as CASSINVLPTGELFF.

This chain joins TRBV9 and TRBJ2-7; D possibly corresponds to TRBD1 (5 bases). Germline V lookup: CDR1 SGDLS, CDR2 YYNGEE. V was shortened by 7 bases and J by 7 bases, with 18 bases between the two germline ends. There are 13 residues in the CDR3. CDR3 in DNA: TGTGCCAGCTCCCCCAGCACCCAGGGAGAGCAGTACTTC. Translating it yields CASSPSTQGEQYF.

V gene TRBV30 combines with J gene TRBJ1-2, with 7 bases aligning to TRBD1. The CDR3 is 15 residues long. Germline loops: CDR1 GTSNPN, CDR2 SVGIG (reference sequence). Germline trimming cut 2 bases from V and 6 bases from J; bases unmatched to any gene: 12. The CDR3, as DNA: TGTGCCTGGAGTCATAGACAGGGCTTTATGGATGGCTACACCTTC. Translating gives CAWSHRQGFMDGYTF.

The chain has TRBV10-3 and TRBJ1-5; D is ambiguous. V lost 2 bases and J 5 bases, leaving 7 bases between the germline ends. The CDR3 has 13 amino acids. Per the germline V gene, CDR1 is ENHRY and CDR2 is SYGVKD. DNA for the CDR3: TGTGCCATCAGTGAGATGAGTGATCAGCCCCAGCATTTT. Protein: CAISEMSDQPQHF.

In regard to this clone: One end of the junction does not line up with germline, which may come from a read error. The sample contains more than one DNA sequence encoding this CDR3. V usage is TRBV30 and J usage is TRBJ1-2, with 9 bases that match TRBD1. This CDR3 region has 15 residues. Per the germline V gene, CDR1 is GTSNPN and CDR2 is SVGIG (reference sequence). The CDR3 spells CAWSLGGQGNYGYTF. The CDR3 DNA sequence: TGCGCCTGGAGTCTGGGGGGACAGGGTAACTATGGCTACACCTTC.